The 8 T cell receptor beta chains presented below share a single source sample, sequenced in a study of Ad26.COV2.S vaccination and SARS-CoV-2 variants. Sequencing used immunoSEQ multiplex PCR; TCRdb keeps in-frame clones, though not all of them. The data show over 350,000 clones, about 85% seen once. As to treatment: approximately 18 received Ad26.COV2.S at low or high dose, single or two shots; several received placebo; per-sample allocation not given. Day 63 after the first vaccine or placebo injection was the time point for sampling. Source: peripheral blood, taken in a trial of Ad26.COV2.S vaccine versus placebo. The source is a person between 18 and 65 years old who received the Ad26.COV2.S COVID-19 vaccine or a placebo.

The chain is built from TRBV7-9 and TRBJ2-6; 7 nucleotides align to TRBD1. CDR1 SEHNR and CDR2 FQNEAQ come from the germline V gene (reference sequence). This CDR3 has 17 residues. V lost 10 bases and J lost 0; bases outside the gene matches: 12. CDR3 amino acids: CATSRTGQSSGANVLTF. CDR3 nucleotides: TGTGCCACTTCCCGGACAGGCCAAAGCTCTGGGGCCAACGTCCTGACTTTC. Using reference TRBV7-9 and TRBJ2-6 for the parts outside the CDR3, the full variable domain is DTGVSQNPRHKITKRGQNVTFRCDPISEHNRLYWYRQTLGQGPEFLTYFQNEAQLEKSRLLSDRFSAERPKGSFSTLEIQRTEQGDSAMYLCATSRTGQSSGANVLTFGAGSRLTVL.

This chain connects TRBV6-2 or TRBV6-3 to TRBJ1-6; unclear D gene. V was pared by 2 bases and J by 7 bases, with 6 bases between. The CDR3 has 13 residues. Looked up from germline, CDR1 is MNHEY and CDR2 is SVGEGT. CDR3 DNA: TGTGCCAGCAGTTACCAGATGAATTCACCCCTCCACTTT. Protein: CASSYQMNSPLHF.

The V call is TRBV29-1, the J call TRBJ2-5; a weak D match, TRBD2 (5 bases). Germline-derived CDR1 and CDR2 are SQVTM and ANQGSEA. CDR3 length: 13 residues. V lost 6 bases and J 2 bases, leaving 13 bases between the germline ends. CDR3 protein: CSVRRGLQETQYF. In DNA form, the CDR3 reads TGCAGCGTACGTCGCGGACTTCAAGAGACCCAGTACTTC.

The genes are TRBV3-1 (or the pseudogene TRBV3-2) and TRBJ2-7; 8 bases are shared with TRBD1. Trimming at V came to 0 bases and at J to 3 bases, leaving 10 bases not matched to a gene. The germline V gene encodes CDR1 LGHDT and CDR2 YNNKEL (reference sequence). The CDR3 length is 17 residues. CDR3 sequence: CASSQDRTGYGVYEQYF. In DNA form, the CDR3 reads TGTGCCAGCAGCCAAGATAGGACAGGGTATGGGGTCTACGAGCAGTACTTC.

The chain is built from TRBV15 and TRBJ2-1; weak D call: TRBD2 (6 bases). V was shortened by 2 bases and J by 3 bases, with 11 bases between the two germline ends. This CDR3 spans 15 amino acids. From germline, CDR1 is LNHNV and CDR2 YYDKDF (reference sequence). The CDR3 region has the DNA TGTGCCACCAGCAGACCCGGGACTGTCTACAATGAGCAGTTCTTC. This encodes CATSRPGTVYNEQFF.

The chain links TRBV5-1 to TRBJ2-6, with D possibly being TRBD2 (6 bases). The CDR3 is 16 amino acids. The germline gives CDR1 SGHRS, CDR2 YFSETQ. Trimming removed 0 bases at V and 3 bases at J, with 10 bases between. The CDR3 coding sequence is TGCGCCAGCAGCTTGGTAAAGGGACTTGGGGCCAACGTCCTGACTTTC. It yields the protein CASSLVKGLGANVLTF.

This rearrangement joins TRBV5-4 to TRBJ1-4; 7 nucleotides agree with TRBD1. Trimming at V came to 4 bases and at J to 0 bases, leaving 6 bases not matched to a gene. Per the germline V gene, CDR1 is SGHNT and CDR2 is YYREEE (reference sequence). This CDR3 contains 16 residues. CDR3 DNA sequence: TGTGCCAGCAGCCCCGGAGGGACAGCAACTAATGAAAAACTGTTTTTT. Protein: CASSPGGTATNEKLFF.

This chain links TRBV19 with TRBJ1-3; D is unclear. The V end was cut by 6 bases, the J end by 0 bases, with 15 bases between. CDR1 and CDR2 from the germline V gene are LNHDA and SQIVND (reference sequence). The CDR3 covers 16 residues. The CDR3: CASRPPGRASGNTIYF. Written as DNA, the CDR3 is TGTGCCAGTAGACCACCCGGCAGAGCCTCTGGAAACACCATATATTTT.